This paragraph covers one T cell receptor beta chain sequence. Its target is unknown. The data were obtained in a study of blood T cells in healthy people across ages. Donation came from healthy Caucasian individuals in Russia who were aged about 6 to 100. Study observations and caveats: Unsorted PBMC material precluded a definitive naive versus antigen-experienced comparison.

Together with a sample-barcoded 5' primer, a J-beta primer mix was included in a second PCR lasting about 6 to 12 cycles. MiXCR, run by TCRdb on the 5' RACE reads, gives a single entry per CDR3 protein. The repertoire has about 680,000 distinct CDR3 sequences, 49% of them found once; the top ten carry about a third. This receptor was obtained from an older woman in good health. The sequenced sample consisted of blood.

This CDR3 is CATRLIAGGSTDTQYF. The DNA of the CDR3 is TGTGCCACTCGCCTGATTGCGGGGGGTAGCACAGATACGCAGTATTTT. The chain joins TRBV6-5 to TRBJ2-3, with 8 bases aligning to TRBD2. CDR1 is MNHEY and CDR2 is SVGAGI in the germline V gene. Trimming removed 10 bases from V and 0 bases from J; junction bases left unmatched: 12. This CDR3 contains 16 residues.